This T cell receptor beta chain is drawn from a study of T cells in Graves' hyperthyroidism and ophthalmopathy. Overall study results and limits: Peripheral blood also featured most of the thyroid clonotypes expanded above 0.001.

The investigators amplified TCR beta CDR3 regions from RNA transcripts. The primer set for the first-round RT-PCR of the TCR CDR3 was HTBI. TCRdb redid the calling of the multiplex PCR reads with MiXCR, one entry per CDR3 protein. The table records hundreds of thousands of distinct CDR3 sequences, 30% to 40% of them present only once. The hyperthyroidism patients had all been newly diagnosed, and their disease duration was under 2 months. Their ages ranged from 18 to 65 years. Exclusions: uncontrolled infection, other autoimmune disease, pregnancy, lactation. In its sample, this clonotype was seen many times. The antigen is not known. CDR1 and CDR2 from the germline V gene are SGDLS and YYNGEE. Trimming left V 4 bases short and J 6 bases short, with 14 bases between. The CDR3 sequence is 15 residues long.

This TCR was sampled from a woman in her forties with Graves' hyperthyroidism. Sequenced material: blood. The rearrangement joins TRBV9 to TRBJ1-6; D unresolved. In nucleotides, the CDR3 is TGTGCCAGCAGCCCGGTCGGCAGGCTTAATTCACCCCTCCACTTT. Its translation: CASSPVGRLNSPLHF.